This T cell receptor (beta chain) was obtained from a study of shared clonotypes between healthy human individuals (dated by TCRdb to the early 2020s). Regarding the study in general: A couple of women and three men aged 18 to 49 years were included in the cohort. For each donor, CD4 naive and CD4 memory were each given three plates, CD8 naive was given two plates, and CD8 memory was given one plate. Blood TCR repertoires of roughly five healthy adults were deeply sequenced to estimate repertoire size and the extent of clonotype sharing between individuals. Leukapheresis yielded between about 0.8 and 9.5 billion PBMCs per donor. Libraries were prepared and TCR repertoires were sequenced by different laboratories using diverse techniques, in order to increase sequencing depth and limit assay-specific biases. Study-wide findings and limitations: Compared with non-shared clonotypes, clonotypes shared by all four sorted-subset donors had higher generation probabilities. Naive subsets generally had larger estimated clonotype richness than memory subsets. Because the study included a small number of donors, the genetic and exposure-history diversity represented was limited. Sampling was limited to blood, and TCR repertoires in tissue likely differ from TCR repertoires in blood. Rarefaction of sorted-subset datasets indicated incomplete sequencing despite the large sequencing depth. Pairwise subsampling indicated that sequencing depth was expected to affect the degree of clonotype sharing among donors. Across several donors, approximately 5% of naive CD4, roughly 3.5% of naive CD8, 2.3% of memory CD4, and 0.4% to 0.45% of memory CD8 clonotypes were shared.

CD8 naive samples consisted of CD45RO-negative cells that were positively selected for CCR7, yielding a CD45RA+CCR7+ population without TemRA cells. The donors were healthy, HIV-negative adults who had no recently reported acute infections or vaccinations. All donors were Caucasian adults living in Nashville, Tennessee, USA. Blood was obtained by leukapheresis, after which PBMCs were separated by Ficoll-Histopaque density gradient centrifugation and cryopreserved in liquid nitrogen vapor phase. Analytical flow cytometry was used to check the purity and quantity of each magnetically sorted T cell population. From each sorted fraction, genomic DNA was isolated and quantified by UV absorbance on a Nanodrop 2000c. Using the deep immunoSEQ assay, TCR CDR3 regions were amplified from genomic DNA by multiplex PCR. Extracted genomic DNA from each cell subset was distributed evenly across all wells of several immunoSEQ 96-well plates, and each plate was treated as a replicate. For sorted subsets, each replicate PCR was loaded with 200 ng genomic DNA, equivalent to approximately 27,000 T cell genomes. Purified libraries were measured with a Qubit 3.0 fluorometer, size-checked on a Bioanalyzer 2100, and measured again with the KAPA Library Quantification kit. A separate single-read 150-cycle Illumina NextSeq 550 flow cell was used to sequence each immunoSEQ 96-well plate. The authors' pipeline ran thus. The immunoSEQ output contained only junctional sequences without quality scores, so filtering could not match that applied to full-length reads. Sequences were annotated with PyIR, a Python wrapper for IgBLAST v1.9, using IMGT germline references to assign V/J genes and CDR3. Reads with weak V/J assignments (E-value above 1e-6), missing CDR3, stop codons, out-of-frame junctions, or ambiguous translated residues were removed. A V3J clonotype was defined by an identical inferred V gene, J gene, and CDR3 amino acid sequence. To compute the percentage overlap between repertoires, the number of shared unique clonotypes was divided by the size of the smaller repertoire. RTK rarefaction, the Chao1 estimator, and Recon v2.1 estimates of unobserved clonotypes were used to assess repertoire richness. Generation probabilities were computed with OLGA for all TCRbeta clonotypes obtained by the gDNA method from several donors. The clones in this table, taken by TCRdb from immuneACCESS, are in-frame only. Not every clone is retained; where verified, under half of the shortfall comes from an unresolved V gene, and the cause of the rest is unknown. V, J and clone size are those of that table, while D and trimming were read from the DNA. The sample contains a few million clones, around 93% of them found a single time. The ten largest clones represent over 1.5% of the sample.

On this clone: No antigen is known for it. Base qualities are not at hand, and no much larger clone is one base apart. The identical CDR3 is also encoded by other nucleotide sequences in the sample.

From the cysteine up to the phenylalanine, the CDR3 has a length of 14 residues. The entry retains the CDR3 DNA only, 42 bases that are in frame from base 1. CDR1 and CDR2 are drawn from the germline V gene: SGHAT, FQNNGV. The trim is 1 base for V and 3 bases for J, with a gap of 6 bases between the germline ends. The chain employs TRBV11-2 and TRBJ2-2, with the D gene call left open. The receptor was derived from a man in his late teens or twenties in good health. Some clones in this sample may be carry-over from other donors' samples. Sequences were obtained from naive CD8+ T cells from PBMCs. This specimen's cell subset or site label, per the study, means: CD45RA+CCR7+. The DNA sequence reads TGTGCCAGCAGCTTAGGAACTTACACCGGGGAGCTGTTTTTT. It translates to CASSLGTYTGELFF.